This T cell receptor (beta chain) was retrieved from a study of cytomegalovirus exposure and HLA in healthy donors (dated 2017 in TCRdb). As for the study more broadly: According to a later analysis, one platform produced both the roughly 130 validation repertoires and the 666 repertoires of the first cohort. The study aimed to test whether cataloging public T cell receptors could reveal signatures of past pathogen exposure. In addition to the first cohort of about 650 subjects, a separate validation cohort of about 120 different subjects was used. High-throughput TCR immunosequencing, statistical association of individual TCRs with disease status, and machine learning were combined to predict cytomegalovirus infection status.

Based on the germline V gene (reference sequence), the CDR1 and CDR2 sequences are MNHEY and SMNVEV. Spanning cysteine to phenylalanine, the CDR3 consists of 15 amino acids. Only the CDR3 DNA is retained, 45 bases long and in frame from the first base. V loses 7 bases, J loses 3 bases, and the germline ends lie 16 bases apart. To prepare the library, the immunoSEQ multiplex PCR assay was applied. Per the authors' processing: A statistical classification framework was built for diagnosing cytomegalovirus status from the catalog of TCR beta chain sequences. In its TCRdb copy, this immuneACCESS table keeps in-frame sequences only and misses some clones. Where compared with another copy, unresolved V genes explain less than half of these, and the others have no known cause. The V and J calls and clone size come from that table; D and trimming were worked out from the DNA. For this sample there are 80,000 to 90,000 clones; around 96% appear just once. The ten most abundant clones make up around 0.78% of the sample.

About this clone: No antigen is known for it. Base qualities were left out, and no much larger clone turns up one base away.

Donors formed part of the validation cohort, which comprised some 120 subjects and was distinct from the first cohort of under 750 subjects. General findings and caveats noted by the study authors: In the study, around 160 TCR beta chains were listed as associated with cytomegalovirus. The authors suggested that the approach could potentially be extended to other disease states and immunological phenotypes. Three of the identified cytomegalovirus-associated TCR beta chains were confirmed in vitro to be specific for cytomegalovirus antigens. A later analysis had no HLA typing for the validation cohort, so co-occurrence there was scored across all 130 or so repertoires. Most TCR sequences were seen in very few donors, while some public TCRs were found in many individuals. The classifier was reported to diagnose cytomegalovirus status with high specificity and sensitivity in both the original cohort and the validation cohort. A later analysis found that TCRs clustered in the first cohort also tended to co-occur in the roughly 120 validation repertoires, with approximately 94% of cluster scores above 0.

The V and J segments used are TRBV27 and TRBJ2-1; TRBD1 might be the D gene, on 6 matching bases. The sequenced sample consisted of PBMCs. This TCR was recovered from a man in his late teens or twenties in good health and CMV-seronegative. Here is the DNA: TGTGCCAGCAATTCAAGGAGAGGGGGCTACAATGAGCAGTTCTTC. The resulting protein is CASNSRRGGYNEQFF.